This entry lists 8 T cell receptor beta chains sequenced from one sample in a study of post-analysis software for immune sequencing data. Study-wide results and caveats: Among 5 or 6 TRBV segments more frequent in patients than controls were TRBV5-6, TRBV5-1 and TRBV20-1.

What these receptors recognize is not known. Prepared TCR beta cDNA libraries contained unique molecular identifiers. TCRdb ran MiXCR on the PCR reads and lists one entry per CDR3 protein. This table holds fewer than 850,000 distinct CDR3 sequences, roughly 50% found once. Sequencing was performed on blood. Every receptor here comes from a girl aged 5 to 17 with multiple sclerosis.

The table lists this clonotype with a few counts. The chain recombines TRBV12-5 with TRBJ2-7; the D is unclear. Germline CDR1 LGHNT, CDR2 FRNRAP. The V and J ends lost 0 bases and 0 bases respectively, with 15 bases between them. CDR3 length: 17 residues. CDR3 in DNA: TGTGCTAGTGGTTTGGTAATTCCCAGGATGGACTCCTACGAGCAGTACTTC. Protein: CASGLVIPRMDSYEQYF. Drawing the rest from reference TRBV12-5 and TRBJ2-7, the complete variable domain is DARVTQTPRHKVTEMGQEVTMRCQPILGHNTVFWYRQTMMQGLELLAYFRNRAPLDDSGMPKDRFSAEMPDATLATLKIQPSEPRDSAVYFCASGLVIPRMDSYEQYFGPGTRLTVT.

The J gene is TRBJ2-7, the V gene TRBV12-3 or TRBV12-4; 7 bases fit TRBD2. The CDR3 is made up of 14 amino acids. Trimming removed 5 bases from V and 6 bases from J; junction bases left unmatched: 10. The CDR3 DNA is TGTGCCAGCAGTCAACCTAGCGGCCTGAGCGAGCAGTACTTC. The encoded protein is CASSQPSGLSEQYF.

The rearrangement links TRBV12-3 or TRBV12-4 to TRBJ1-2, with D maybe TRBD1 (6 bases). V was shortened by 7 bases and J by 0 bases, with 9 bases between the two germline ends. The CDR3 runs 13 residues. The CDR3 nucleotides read TGTGCCAGCAACACAGGGTCTAACTATGGCTACACCTTC. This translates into CASNTGSNYGYTF.

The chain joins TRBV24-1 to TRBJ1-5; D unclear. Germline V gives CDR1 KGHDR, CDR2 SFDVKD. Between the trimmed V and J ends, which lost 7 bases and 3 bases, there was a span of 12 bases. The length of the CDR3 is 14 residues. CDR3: CATSPGETNQPQHF. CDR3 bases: TGTGCCACCAGCCCCGGGGAGACCAATCAGCCCCAGCATTTT.

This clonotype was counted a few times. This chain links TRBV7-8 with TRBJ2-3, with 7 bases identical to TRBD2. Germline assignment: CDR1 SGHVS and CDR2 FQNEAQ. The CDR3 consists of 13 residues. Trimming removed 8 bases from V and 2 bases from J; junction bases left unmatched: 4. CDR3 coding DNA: TGTGCCAGCGGCGGGAGAGCCACAGATACGCAGTATTTT. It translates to CASGGRATDTQYF.

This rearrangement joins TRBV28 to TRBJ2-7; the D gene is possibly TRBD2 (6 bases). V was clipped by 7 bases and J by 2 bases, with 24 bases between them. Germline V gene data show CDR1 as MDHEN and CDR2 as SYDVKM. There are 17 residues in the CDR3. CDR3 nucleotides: TGTGCCAGCAACCCTCCCACGGGTAGCGGTTCTACCTACGAGCAGTACTTC. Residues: CASNPPTGSGSTYEQYF.

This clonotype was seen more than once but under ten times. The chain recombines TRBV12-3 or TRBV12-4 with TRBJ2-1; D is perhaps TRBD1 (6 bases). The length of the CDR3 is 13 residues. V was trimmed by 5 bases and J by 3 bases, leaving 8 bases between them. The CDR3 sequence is CASSQTGYNEQFF. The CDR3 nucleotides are TGTGCCAGCAGTCAGACAGGCTACAATGAGCAGTTCTTC.

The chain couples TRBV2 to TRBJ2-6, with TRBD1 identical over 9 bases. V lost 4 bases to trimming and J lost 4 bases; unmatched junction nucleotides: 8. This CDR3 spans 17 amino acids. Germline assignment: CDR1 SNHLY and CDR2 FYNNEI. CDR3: CASSAWDRARGANVLTF. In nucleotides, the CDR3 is TGTGCCAGCAGTGCCTGGGACAGGGCGCGGGGGGCCAACGTCCTGACTTTC.